This T cell receptor (beta chain) is drawn from a study of T cells in Graves' hyperthyroidism and ophthalmopathy. Study-wide findings and caveats: Separation of ophthalmopathy from stable hyperthyroidism was achieved by a 13 V-J model.

Patients with ophthalmopathy all had a Clinical Activity Score of at least 3, a NOSPECS grade of at least 4 and duration under 3 months. The diagnostic basis comprised clinical symptoms, serum thyroxine and TRAb, thyroid ultrasound and orbital computed tomography. The CDR3 is 17 residues long. Germline CDR1 is MNHNS and CDR2 is SASEGT. After removal of 5 bases from V and 4 bases from J, the junction contained 11 bases not matched to a gene. Using RNA transcripts as the source, TCR beta CDR3 regions were amplified. The HTBI primer set served for first-round RT-PCR of the TCR CDR3. TCRdb independently ran MiXCR on the multiplex PCR reads; one entry per CDR3 protein. The data hold around 300,000 distinct CDR3 sequences, with about 20% observed a single time. As concerns this clonotype: As yet, its antigen is unknown.

The sample comprised blood. This rearrangement joins TRBV6-1 to TRBJ2-3, with TRBD2 identical over 11 bases. The TCR was taken from a man under 40 with Graves' ophthalmopathy. The CDR3 region is CASSRSTTSGSADTQYF. In nucleotides, the CDR3 is TGTGCCAGCAGTCGGTCAACAACTAGCGGGAGTGCAGATACGCAGTATTTT.